This T cell receptor beta chain comes out of a study of T cell responses to AZD1222 COVID-19 vaccine. Whole-study results and caveats: Baseline serostatus was positive in only a handful of AZD1222 recipients. The donors showed a predominance of white British ancestry and of females, with possible underestimation of clonal diversity.

Germline V gives CDR1 SGHAT, CDR2 FQNNGV. The CDR3 has 14 residues. V was clipped by 4 bases and J by 6 bases; unmatched bases: 3. This clone was detected many times. Its specificity is unknown. Clones were read by immunoSEQ multiplex PCR, and TCRdb kept only the in-frame ones, dropping some. The sample has around 130,000 clones; approximately 86% are singletons. The origin of this receptor is an adult who received the AZD1222 COVID-19 vaccine. J is TRBJ1-6 and V is TRBV11-2, with TRBD1 matching over 7 bases. The source material was peripheral blood, sampled 28 days after the second AZD1222 dose. CDR3 nucleotide sequence: TGTGCCAGCAGCTGGGCAGGGGGTAATTCACCCCTCCACTTT. Amino acid sequence: CASSWAGGNSPLHF.